The text below deals with one T cell receptor (beta chain). Its antigen is currently unknown. The data were taken from a study of identical twins. Study-level points and caveats: Carriage of fewer insertions was seen in abundant cord blood beta clonotypes, whereas memory repertoires showed none. Conclusions came from cross-sectional statistical analysis, not from following the same donors. Potential partial confounding of zero-insertion analyses by invariant MAIT and iNKT cells was noted.

The ends were cut back, 1 base at V and 2 bases at J, with 15 bases in the middle. Germline values: CDR1 LGHNA, CDR2 YSLEER. This CDR3 contains 16 residues. A universal primer site came from template switching; cDNA carried unique molecular identifiers. Via MiXCR, TCRdb re-called the 5' RACE reads, giving one row per CDR3 protein. The sample records approximately 470,000 distinct CDR3 sequences, 13% to 15% being singletons. The same specimen was also included in a second study, on yellow fever vaccine responses in identical twins.

The sequenced sample was CD4+ T cells sorted from blood. The chain is built from TRBV4-3 and TRBJ2-7, with a tentative D call TRBD2 (5 bases). This TCR was sampled from a woman in her late teens or twenties in good health. As DNA, the CDR3 is TGCGCCAGCAGCCAAGGCTTGGTCGGGGTTACCTACGAGCAGTACTTC. It yields the protein CASSQGLVGVTYEQYF.